This T cell receptor (beta chain) came from a study of CD8+ T cells in alopecia areata. Germline V gene data show CDR1 as MDHEN and CDR2 as SYDVKM. V dropped 3 bases and J dropped 9 bases, with 8 bases sitting between them. The CDR3 extends over 12 amino acids. It was from alopecia areata patients that lesional scalp punch biopsies and peripheral blood were collected. cDNA serving as the sequencing template came from extracted, reverse transcribed RNA. Clones were read by immunoSEQ multiplex PCR, and TCRdb kept only the in-frame ones, dropping some. The sample lists approximately 13,000 clones, approximately 57% occurring once.

The sample taken for sequencing was skin. The clonotype originates from a human donor with alopecia areata. The chain has TRBV28 and TRBJ2-2, with D unclear. The CDR3 reads CASSLTSRELFF. In DNA, the CDR3 is TGTGCCAGCAGTTTGACGTCTAGGGAGCTGTTTTTT.